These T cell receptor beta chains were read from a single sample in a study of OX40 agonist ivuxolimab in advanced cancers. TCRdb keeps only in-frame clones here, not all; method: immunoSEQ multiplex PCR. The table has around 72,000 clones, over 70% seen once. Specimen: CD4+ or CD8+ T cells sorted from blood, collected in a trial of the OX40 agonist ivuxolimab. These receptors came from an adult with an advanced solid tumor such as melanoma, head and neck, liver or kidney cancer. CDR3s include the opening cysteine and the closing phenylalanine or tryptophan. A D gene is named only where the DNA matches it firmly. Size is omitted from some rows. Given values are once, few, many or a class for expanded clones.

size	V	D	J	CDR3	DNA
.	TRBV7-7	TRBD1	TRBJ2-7	CASSLGTGRYYEQYF	TGTGCTAGCAGCTTAGGGACAGGTAGATACTACGAGCAGTACTTC
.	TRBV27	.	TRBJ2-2	CASSTGLYTGELFF	TGTGCCAGCAGTACCGGACTGTACACCGGGGAGCTGTTTTTT
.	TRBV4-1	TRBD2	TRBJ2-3	CASSQEGPRGGSTDTQYF	TGCGCCAGCAGCCAAGAAGGTCCCCGCGGGGGAAGCACAGATACGCAGTATTTT
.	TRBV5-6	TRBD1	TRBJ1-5	CASSQRTGDNQPQHF	TGTGCCAGCAGCCAAAGGACAGGAGACAATCAGCCCCAGCATTTT
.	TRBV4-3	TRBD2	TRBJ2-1	CASSLGLAGLNEQFF	TGCGCCAGCAGCCTAGGACTAGCGGGATTGAATGAGCAGTTCTTC
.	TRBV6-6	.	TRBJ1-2	CASSYSGQSDYGYTF	TGTGCCAGCAGTTACTCAGGACAGAGTGACTATGGCTACACCTTC
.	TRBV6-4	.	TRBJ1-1	CASSYSSSSNTEAFF	TGTGCCAGCAGTTACTCATCCAGTTCGAACACTGAAGCTTTCTTT
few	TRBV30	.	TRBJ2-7	CAWNHGTGTYEQYF	TGTGCCTGGAACCATGGGACGGGCACCTACGAGCAGTACTTC
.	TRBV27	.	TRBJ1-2	CASSRQGGHYGYTF	TGTGCCAGCAGTCGGCAGGGCGGTCACTATGGCTACACCTTC
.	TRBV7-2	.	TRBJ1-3	CASSQQGSGSTIYF	TGTGCCAGCAGCCAACAGGGCTCGGGAAGCACCATATATTTT
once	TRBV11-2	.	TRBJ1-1	CASSSFMNTEAFF	TGTGCCAGCAGCTCCTTCATGAACACTGAAGCTTTCTTT
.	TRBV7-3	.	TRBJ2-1	CASSRGGDSNEQFF	TGTGCCAGCAGCCGTGGGGGTGACAGCAATGAGCAGTTCTTC
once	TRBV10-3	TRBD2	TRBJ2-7	CAIRSASGDSYEQYF	TGTGCCATCAGGAGTGCTAGCGGGGACTCCTACGAGCAGTACTTC
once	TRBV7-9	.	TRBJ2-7	CASSPDRQHYEQYF	TGTGCCAGCAGCCCAGATCGACAGCACTACGAGCAGTACTTC
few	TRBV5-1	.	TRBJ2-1	CASSLLGPGAIHYNEQFF	TGCGCCAGCAGCTTGTTAGGGCCGGGGGCTATTCACTACAATGAGCAGTTCTTC
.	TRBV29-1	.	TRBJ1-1	CSGVQGNTEAFF	TGCAGCGGGGTACAGGGGAACACTGAAGCTTTCTTT
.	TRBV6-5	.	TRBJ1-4	CASSFTVTNEKLFF	TGTGCCAGCAGTTTTACAGTGACTAATGAAAAACTGTTTTTT
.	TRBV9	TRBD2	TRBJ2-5	CASSPSTSPSKETQYF	TGTGCCAGCAGCCCTTCGACTAGCCCCTCCAAGGAGACCCAGTACTTC
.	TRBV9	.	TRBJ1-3	CASSGSGNTIYF	TGTGCCAGCAGCGGATCTGGAAACACCATATATTTT
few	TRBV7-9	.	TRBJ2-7	CASSFPQGREQYF	TGTGCCAGCAGCTTTCCCCAGGGTCGGGAGCAGTACTTC
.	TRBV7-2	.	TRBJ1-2	CASSLGQGLGYTF	TGTGCCAGCAGCTTAGGCCAGGGTCTTGGCTACACCTTC
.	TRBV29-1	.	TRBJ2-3	CSVEGRERTDTQYF	TGCAGCGTTGAGGGAAGGGAACGCACAGATACGCAGTATTTT
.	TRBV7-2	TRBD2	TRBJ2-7	CASSLTPGTSRSGEQYF	TGTGCCAGCAGCCTAACCCCAGGGACTAGCAGATCGGGCGAGCAGTACTTC
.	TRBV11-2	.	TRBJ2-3	CASSLVHSTDTQYF	TGTGCCAGCAGCTTAGTACACAGCACAGATACGCAGTATTTT
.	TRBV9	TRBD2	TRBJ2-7	CASSRGVSGSYEQYF	TGTGCCAGCAGCCGGGGGGTTAGCGGCTCCTACGAGCAGTACTTC
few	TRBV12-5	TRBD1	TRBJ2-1	CASGGTGGYNEQFF	TGTGCTAGTGGTGGGACAGGGGGCTACAATGAGCAGTTCTTC
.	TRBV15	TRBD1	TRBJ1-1	CATSPQGGRTEAFF	TGTGCCACCAGCCCTCAGGGGGGGCGCACTGAAGCTTTCTTT